This T cell receptor (beta chain) derives from a study of blood T cell repertoires in COVID-19. Study-wide context: Collection of acute and convalescent COVID-19 samples took place in the United States, Italy and Spain.

How the authors handled the data: Amplification with reference gene primers provided the estimates of nucleated cell counts. Profiling relied on immunoSEQ multiplex PCR, and the TCRdb table lists in-frame clones only, not all of them. From that table come the V and J calls and clone size; the DNA was used to work out D and trimming. This table holds approximately 61,000 clones, 65% to 90% found once. This CDR3 has 14 residues. Germline loops: CDR1 SGDLS, CDR2 YYNGEE. V lost 4 bases to trimming and J lost 5 bases, with 15 bases between them. Recruited during active infection, patients (from Seattle) were subsequently followed longitudinally.

This receptor was taken from a man aged 45-65 years with COVID-19, enrolled during active disease. What was sequenced was peripheral blood. The J gene is TRBJ2-5, the V gene TRBV9; tentative D call: TRBD2 (5 bases). The CDR3 region has the DNA TGTGCCAGCAGCCCGCAAGGAAGAGGGGAGACCCAGTACTTC. It yields the protein CASSPQGRGETQYF.